This TCR beta chain comes out of a study of blood T cell repertoires in COVID-19. This table comes from immunoSEQ multiplex PCR, and its TCRdb copy is limited to in-frame clones, with some not included. The profile covers roughly 140,000 clones, with about 80% appearing a single time and under 0.75% taken by the ten largest. V shed 3 bases, J shed 7 bases, and the junction held 9 bases outside the gene matches. Germline V CDR1 and CDR2: SGHDT, YYEEEE. This CDR3 is built from 15 residues. The source of this sequence is a man between 60 and 75 years old with acute or convalescent COVID-19. The sequencing input was peripheral blood. This sequence joins TRBV5-6 and TRBJ2-7, with 11 bases aligning to TRBD1. CDR3 bases: TGTGCCAGCAGCTCCCTCTCGGGACAGGGGGGGGAGCAGTACTTC. It yields the protein CASSSLSGQGGEQYF.